Below, one T cell receptor (beta chain) is given with its context. Antigen specificity is unknown. This CDR3 contains 12 residues. Germline lookup yields CDR1 SGDLS and CDR2 YYNGEE. The germline V and J ends were trimmed by 2 bases and 3 bases, with 2 bases remaining between them. This entry comes from a study of T-cell memory formation after mild COVID-19. Turning to the study itself: For the most part, TCR clusters were specific to one donor.

Constant-segment primers and 5'RACE yielded cDNA libraries for TCR alpha and TCR beta, each carrying sample barcodes and UMIs. TCRdb analysed the 5' RACE reads with MiXCR anew, one entry per CDR3 protein. Found here are approximately 300,000 distinct CDR3 sequences, about 16% of them singletons; the top ten hold around 22%. Findings and limits, study-wide: Detection of some responders pre-infection suggested pre-existing cross-reactive memory T cells participated.

The chain couples TRBV9 to TRBJ2-2; D remains ambiguous. The receptor was isolated from a man aged 18-30 years who had mild COVID-19 (a few samples of this study predate the infection). Cell type and time point are not known. The specimen was PBMCs or a T cell subset sorted from them (not recorded which). The CDR3 protein is CASSVYTGELFF. DNA for the CDR3: TGTGCCAGCAGCGTGTACACCGGGGAGCTGTTTTTT.